This T cell receptor (beta chain) was found in a study of regulatory T cells in long-lasting Graves disease. Overall study results and limits: Investigators studied peripheral blood only, not thyroid tissue. TRBV28, TRBJ1-2 and TRBJ2-5 were segments that persistent disease favored.

In building TCR beta libraries, iRepertoire HTBI primers were used together with Arm-PCR of CDR3 regions. From the multiplex PCR reads, TCRdb called clonotypes with MiXCR, one entry per CDR3 protein. This sample has roughly 500,000 distinct CDR3 sequences, with around 13% found just once. This clonotype was seen only a few times. Antigen specificity is unknown. As to time point: newly diagnosed GD, antithyroid drugs for less than 3 months. There was RNA extracted from PBMCs, and the TCR library was made from it. V was trimmed by 1 base and J by 6 bases, leaving 10 bases between them. The CDR3 extends over 15 amino acids. In germline, CDR1 is LNHNV, CDR2 YYDKDF (reference sequence). The same data also contributed to another study, on T cells in Graves' hyperthyroidism and ophthalmopathy.

Specimen: peripheral blood mononuclear cells (PBMCs), collected at new diagnosis, from a patient treated with antithyroid drugs. The chain combines TRBV15 with TRBJ1-6; possible D gene TRBD1, 6 bases. This receptor was taken from a woman aged 25 to 45 with Graves disease. CDR3 region: CATSRAGQTNSPLHF. DNA for the CDR3: TGTGCCACCAGCAGAGCAGGACAGACTAATTCACCCCTCCACTTT.